These 26 T cell receptor beta chains were all obtained from the same sample, sequenced in a study of OX40 agonist ivuxolimab in advanced cancers. Here immunoSEQ multiplex PCR was the method, and the copy in TCRdb shows in-frame clones only, minus some. The table lists around 90,000 clones, around 87% of them singletons. Material: CD4+ or CD8+ T cells sorted from blood, obtained in a trial of the OX40 agonist ivuxolimab. The source of these receptors is an adult with an advanced solid tumor such as melanoma, head and neck, liver or kidney cancer.

The chain uses TRBV5-1 and TRBJ2-3, with 8 bases aligning to TRBD2. The CDR3 spans 14 residues. V lost 4 bases and J lost 4; bases outside the gene matches: 5. Germline CDR1 reads SGHRS; CDR2 reads YFSETQ. The DNA of the CDR3 is TGCGCCAGCAGCAGAGGACTAGCAGCAGATACGCAGTATTTT. Amino acids: CASSRGLAADTQYF.

The chain uses TRBV7-9 and TRBJ1-6; no reliable D call. Deletions cut 4 bases from V and 0 bases from J, with 10 bases between. This CDR3 comprises 16 residues. Germline CDR1 is SEHNR and CDR2 is FQNEAQ (reference sequence). The CDR3: CASSSLLGSYNSPLHF. The CDR3 DNA follows: TGTGCCAGCAGCTCGCTCCTGGGCTCCTATAATTCACCCCTCCACTTT.

The chain carries TRBV27 and TRBJ1-5; D gene uncertain. Trimming pared 1 base from V and 0 bases from J, leaving 4 bases between. CDR3 length: 14 residues. CDR1 is MNHEY, CDR2 SMNVEV, per germline (reference sequence). The CDR3, as DNA: TGTGCCAGCAGTTTATTGGGTAGCAATCAGCCCCAGCATTTT. Its protein product is CASSLLGSNQPQHF.

This clone was recorded once. The V and J genes are TRBV11-3 and TRBJ2-1, with 11 nucleotides matching TRBD2. With 2 bases clipped from V and 0 bases from J, the junction kept 0 bases outside the gene matches. The CDR3 is 16 residues long. Germline V gene data show CDR1 as SGHNT and CDR2 as YENEEA. CDR3 bases: TGTGCCAGCAGCTTAACTAGCGGGGGCTCCTACAATGAGCAGTTCTTC. As protein: CASSLTSGGSYNEQFF.

The V and J genes are TRBV2 and TRBJ2-7; D remains ambiguous. V was trimmed by 4 bases and J by 5 bases, leaving 12 bases between them. CDR1 SNHLY and CDR2 FYNNEI come from the germline V gene. The CDR3 sequence is 13 residues long. The CDR3 sequence is CASSVGVGNEQYV. The CDR3 DNA follows: TGTGCCAGCAGTGTGGGTGTGGGGAACGAGCAGTACGTC.

The J gene is TRBJ1-2, the V gene TRBV19, with TRBD1 matching over 7 bases. Germline CDR1 reads LNHDA; CDR2 reads SQIVND (reference sequence). CDR3 size: 13 residues. J lost 7 bases, V lost 6 bases, and 8 bases had no gene match. CDR3 protein: CASRPTGAAGYTF. The CDR3 bases are TGTGCCAGTAGACCTACAGGGGCGGCTGGCTACACCTTC.

This clone has a handful of counts. This chain connects TRBV19 to TRBJ2-1, with D uncertain. This CDR3 is built from 12 residues. Per germline, CDR1 LNHDA and CDR2 SQIVND (reference sequence). Trimming cost V 5 bases and J 4 bases, with 6 bases left between them. CDR3 residues: CASSVRYNEQFF. The CDR3 coding sequence is TGTGCCAGTAGTGTCAGATACAATGAGCAGTTCTTC. The complete variable domain, with remaining parts taken from reference TRBV19 and TRBJ2-1, reads DGGITQSPKYLFRKEGQNVTLSCEQNLNHDAMYWYRQDPGQGLRLIYYSQIVNDFQKGDIAEGYSVSREKKESFPLTVTSAQKNPTAFYLCASSVRYNEQFFGPGTRLTVL.

The J gene is TRBJ2-5, the V gene TRBV5-5, with 7 nucleotides matching TRBD2. Germline assignment: CDR1 SGHKS and CDR2 YYEKEE (reference sequence). The CDR3 loop spans 15 amino acids. V shed 4 bases and J 2 bases; nucleotides not matched to a gene: 8. CDR3: CASSPGGGAQETQYF. CDR3 bases: TGTGCCAGCAGCCCTGGGGGAGGGGCTCAAGAGACCCAGTACTTC.

The chain's CDR3 is CASSSGGRGSYEQYV. The CDR3 bases are TGTGCCAGCAGCTCGGGGGGAAGGGGGTCCTACGAGCAGTACGTC. The rearrangement uses TRBV5-4 and TRBJ2-7; tentatively, D is TRBD2 (7 bases). With 3 bases removed from V and 1 base from J, the gap between germline ends came to 14 bases. The CDR3 runs to 15 residues. Germline V CDR1 and CDR2: SGHNT, YYREEE (reference sequence).

The chain carries TRBV7-2 and TRBJ2-1; 10 nucleotides align to TRBD2. The CDR3 sequence is 15 residues long. Germline lookup yields CDR1 SGHTA and CDR2 FQGNSA. V was pared by 5 bases and J by 9 bases, with 10 bases of the junction left unmatched. The CDR3 DNA is TGTGCCAGCAGCCAAGTACTGGGACTAGCGATTGAGCAGTTCTTC. It specifies CASSQVLGLAIEQFF.

The gene calls are TRBV5-4 and TRBJ1-2; D is undetermined. The V gene lost 0 bases and the J gene lost 6 bases, with 9 bases spanning the gap. The CDR3 length is 13 residues. Germline CDR1 SGHNT, CDR2 YYREEE (reference sequence). The CDR3 sequence is CASSLDGSDGYTF. The DNA of the CDR3 is TGTGCCAGCAGCTTGGATGGATCTGATGGCTACACCTTC.

This clone appeared a few times. Different DNA sequences within this sample yield the same CDR3. V usage is TRBV30 and J usage is TRBJ2-5; the D is unclear. Germline-derived CDR1 and CDR2 are GTSNPN and SVGIG (reference sequence). The CDR3 loop spans 10 amino acids. V lost 3 bases and J 1 base, leaving 0 bases between the germline ends. Here the CDR3 DNA reads TGTGCCTGGAGCCAAGAGACCCAGTACTTC. Translating it yields CAWSQETQYF.

The CDR3 nucleotides are TGCGCCAGCAGCTTGGTGGGAGCCCAATACAATGAGCAGTTCTTC. This gives the protein CASSLVGAQYNEQFF. The chain joins TRBV5-1 to TRBJ2-1; perhaps TRBD2 as D (5 bases). V lost 0 bases and J 4 bases, leaving 11 bases between the germline ends. The length of the CDR3 is 15 residues. Germline V gives CDR1 SGHRS, CDR2 YFSETQ.

The CDR3 nucleotides read TGTGCCAGCAGCTTGGACAGGAGCTCCTACGAGCAGTACGTC. It encodes CASSLDRSSYEQYV. The V call is TRBV5-4, the J call TRBJ2-7; TRBD1 might be the D (5 bases). The germline V gene encodes CDR1 SGHNT and CDR2 YYREEE (reference sequence). V lost 0 bases and J lost 0, with 7 bases in between. CDR3 length equals 14 residues.

This chain links TRBV5-6 with TRBJ2-3, with D uncertain. V was shortened by 4 bases and J by 5 bases, with 11 bases between the two germline ends. This CDR3 has 13 amino acids. Germline lookup yields CDR1 SGHDT and CDR2 YYEEEE. The chain's CDR3 is CASSRITGDTQYF. Written as DNA, the CDR3 is TGTGCCAGCAGCCGGATAACTGGAGATACGCAGTATTTT.

The chain couples TRBV27 to TRBJ2-7, with TRBD2 matching 8 bases. The J segment lost 2 bases and the V segment lost 6 bases, leaving 12 bases of the junction unmatched. Per the germline V gene, CDR1 is MNHEY and CDR2 is SMNVEV (reference sequence). The CDR3 covers 16 residues. The CDR3 DNA sequence: TGTGCCAGCAGCAATCGTCTGGCGGGAGGAACCTACGAGCAGTACTTC. Its translation is CASSNRLAGGTYEQYF.

V usage is TRBV27 and J usage is TRBJ1-2; D is perhaps TRBD1 (5 bases). Trimming cost V 3 bases and J 2 bases, with 10 bases left between them. CDR1 is MNHEY and CDR2 is SMNVEV in the germline V gene (reference sequence). This CDR3 region has 14 residues. The CDR3 DNA reads as TGTGCCAGCAGTTTGGGGCAGGTCAACTATGGCTACACCTTC. This translates into CASSLGQVNYGYTF.

The chain employs TRBV9 and TRBJ2-1, with D possibly TRBD1 on 5 matching bases. V lost 4 bases and J lost 4, with 12 bases in between. Germline V gives CDR1 SGDLS, CDR2 YYNGEE. The CDR3 spans 14 residues. The chain's CDR3 is CASSPRQTYNEQFF. The CDR3 DNA is TGTGCCAGCAGCCCACGACAGACTTACAATGAGCAGTTCTTC.

The chain joins TRBV7-5 to TRBJ2-3. TRBV7-5 is classified as a pseudogene. The CDR3 extends over 13 amino acids. In nucleotides, the CDR3 is TGTGCCAGCAGCGGGGACGGCACAGATACGCAGTATTTT. Protein product: CASSGDGTDTQYF.

The rearrangement uses TRBV7-3 and TRBJ1-4; D not certain. This CDR3 has 18 amino acids. Germline values: CDR1 SGHTA, CDR2 FQGTGA. Trimming took off 5 bases at V and 7 bases at J, with 26 bases between the two ends. This chain's CDR3 is CASSPKRRLIAASEKLFF. The CDR3 bases are TGTGCCAGCAGCCCGAAGCGTCGGCTGATAGCGGCCTCTGAAAAACTGTTTTTT.

CDR3 amino acids: CASSLARVSTDTQYF. CDR3 sequence (DNA): TGTGCCAGCAGCTTGGCCCGGGTCAGCACAGATACGCAGTATTTT. The rearrangement links TRBV5-6 to TRBJ2-3; D uncertain. The CDR3 contains 15 residues. Germline loops: CDR1 SGHDT, CDR2 YYEEEE. V lost 0 bases and J 0 bases, leaving 8 bases between the germline ends. The full variable domain, in which reference TRBV5-6 and TRBJ2-3 provide the parts outside the CDR3, is DAGVTQSPTHLIKTRGQQVTLRCSPKSGHDTVSWYQQALGQGPQFIFQYYEEEERQRGNFPDRFSGHQFPNYSSELNVNALLLGDSALYLCASSLARVSTDTQYFGPGTRLTVL.

The chain joins TRBV29-1 to TRBJ1-1; 8 bases are a match to TRBD1. CDR1 is SQVTM and CDR2 is ANQGSEA in the germline V gene. The CDR3 has 13 amino acids. V was clipped by 7 bases and J by 1 base; unmatched bases: 5. CDR3: CSGGTGQNTEAFF. The CDR3 bases are TGCAGCGGGGGGACAGGACAGAACACTGAAGCTTTCTTT. Together with reference TRBV29-1 and TRBJ1-1, the CDR3 gives the full variable domain: SAVISQKPSRDICQRGTSLTIQCQVDSQVTMMFWYRQQPGQSLTLIATANQGSEATYESGFVIDKFPISRPNLTFSTLTVSNMSPEDSSIYLCSGGTGQNTEAFFGQGTRLTVV.

The rearrangement joins TRBV11-2 to TRBJ2-4; D call uncertain. This CDR3 has 14 amino acids. Germline loops: CDR1 SGHAT, CDR2 FQNNGV. Trimming took 0 bases from V and 6 from J, leaving 9 bases between them. Here the CDR3 reads CASSLDVYSNIQYF. CDR3 DNA sequence: TGTGCCAGCAGCTTAGACGTCTACTCAAACATTCAGTACTTC.

This clone was seen a few times. The V and J genes are TRBV5-6 and TRBJ1-1; 8 nucleotides agree with TRBD1. The trim removed 4 bases at V and 0 bases at J, leaving 5 bases unmatched. Germline CDR1 SGHDT, CDR2 YYEEEE. This CDR3 is 15 amino acids long. The CDR3 sequence is CASSLTGDVNTEAFF. DNA of the CDR3: TGTGCCAGCAGCCTGACAGGGGATGTGAACACTGAAGCTTTCTTT.

The chain uses TRBV7-7 and TRBJ2-3; 8 positions agree with TRBD2. V lost 2 bases to trimming and J lost 4 bases; unmatched junction nucleotides: 5. The CDR3 sequence is 15 residues long. CDR1 SSHAT and CDR2 FNYEAQ come from the germline V gene (reference sequence). CDR3 amino acids: CASSLTSGSPDTQYF. As DNA, the CDR3 is TGTGCCAGCAGCTTAACTAGCGGTTCACCAGATACGCAGTATTTT.

The chain couples TRBV7-9 to TRBJ1-4, with a possible D match to TRBD1 (6 bases). V was shortened by 5 bases and J by 7 bases, with 8 bases between the two germline ends. Germline assignment: CDR1 SEHNR and CDR2 FQNEAQ (reference sequence). The CDR3 is 12 amino acids. In nucleotides, the CDR3 is TGTGCCAGCAGCCAGGGGCTTGAAAAACTGTTTTTT. Amino acids: CASSQGLEKLFF.